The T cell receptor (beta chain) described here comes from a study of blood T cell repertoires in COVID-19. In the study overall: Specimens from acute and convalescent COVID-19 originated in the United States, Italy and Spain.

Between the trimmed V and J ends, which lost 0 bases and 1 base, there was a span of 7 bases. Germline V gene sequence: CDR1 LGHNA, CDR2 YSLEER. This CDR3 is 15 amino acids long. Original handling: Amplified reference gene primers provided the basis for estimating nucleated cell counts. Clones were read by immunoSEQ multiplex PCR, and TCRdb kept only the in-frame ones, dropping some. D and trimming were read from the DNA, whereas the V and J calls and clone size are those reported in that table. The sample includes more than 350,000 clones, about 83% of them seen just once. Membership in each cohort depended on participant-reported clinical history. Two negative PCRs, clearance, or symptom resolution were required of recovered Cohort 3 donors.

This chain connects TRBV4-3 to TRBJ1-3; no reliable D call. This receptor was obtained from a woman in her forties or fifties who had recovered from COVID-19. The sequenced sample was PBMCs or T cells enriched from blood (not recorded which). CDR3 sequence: CASSQDGGSGNTIYF. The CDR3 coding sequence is TGCGCCAGCAGCCAAGATGGAGGTTCTGGAAACACCATATATTTT.